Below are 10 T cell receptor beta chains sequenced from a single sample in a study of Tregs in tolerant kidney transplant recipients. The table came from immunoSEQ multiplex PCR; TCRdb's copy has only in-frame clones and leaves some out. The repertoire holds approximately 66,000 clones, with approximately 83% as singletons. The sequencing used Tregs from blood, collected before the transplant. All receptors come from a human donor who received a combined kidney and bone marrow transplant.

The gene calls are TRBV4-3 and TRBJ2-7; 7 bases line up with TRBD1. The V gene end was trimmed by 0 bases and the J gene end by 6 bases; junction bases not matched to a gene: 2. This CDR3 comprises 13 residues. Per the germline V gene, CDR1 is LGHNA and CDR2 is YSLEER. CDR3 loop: CASSQEPGGEQYF. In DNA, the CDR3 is TGCGCCAGCAGCCAAGAACCAGGGGGCGAGCAGTACTTC.

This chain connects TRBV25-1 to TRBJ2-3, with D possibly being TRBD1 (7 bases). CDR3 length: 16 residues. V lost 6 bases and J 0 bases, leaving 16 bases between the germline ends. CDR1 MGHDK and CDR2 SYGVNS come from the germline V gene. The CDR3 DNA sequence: TGTGCCAGCAGCCGAGGAGGGGGCCGTAGCACAGATACGCAGTATTTT. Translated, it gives CASSRGGGRSTDTQYF.

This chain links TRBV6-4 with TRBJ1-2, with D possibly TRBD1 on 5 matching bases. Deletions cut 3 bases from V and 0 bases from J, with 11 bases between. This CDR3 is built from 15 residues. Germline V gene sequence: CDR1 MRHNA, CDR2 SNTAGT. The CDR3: CASSEGPTANYGYTF. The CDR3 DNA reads TGTGCCAGCAGTGAGGGACCGACAGCTAACTATGGCTACACCTTC.

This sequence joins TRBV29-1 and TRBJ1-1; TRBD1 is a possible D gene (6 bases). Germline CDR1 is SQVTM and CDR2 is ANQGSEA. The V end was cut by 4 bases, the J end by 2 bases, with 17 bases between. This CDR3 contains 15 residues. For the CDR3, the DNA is TGCAGCGTTGTTGGGGGGGTCGGGGGCAACACTGAAGCTTTCTTT. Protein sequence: CSVVGGVGGNTEAFF.

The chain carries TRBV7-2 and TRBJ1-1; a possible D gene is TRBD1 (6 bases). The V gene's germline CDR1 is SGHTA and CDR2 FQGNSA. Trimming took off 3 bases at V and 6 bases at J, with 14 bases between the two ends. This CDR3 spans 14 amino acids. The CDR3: CASSLSGQIAEAFF. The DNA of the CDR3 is TGTGCCAGCAGCTTGTCCGGACAGATTGCTGAAGCTTTCTTT.

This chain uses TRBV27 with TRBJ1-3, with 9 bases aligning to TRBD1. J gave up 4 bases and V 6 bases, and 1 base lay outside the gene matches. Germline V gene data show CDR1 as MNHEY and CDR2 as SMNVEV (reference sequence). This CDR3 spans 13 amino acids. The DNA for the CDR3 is TGTGCCAGCAGAGGACAGGGGGGAAACACCATATATTTT. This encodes CASRGQGGNTIYF.

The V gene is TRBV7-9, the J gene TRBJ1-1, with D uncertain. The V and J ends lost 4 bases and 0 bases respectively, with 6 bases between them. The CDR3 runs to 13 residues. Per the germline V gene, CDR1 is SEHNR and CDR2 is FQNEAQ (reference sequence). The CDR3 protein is CASSSEVNTEAFF. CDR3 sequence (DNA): TGTGCCAGCAGCTCCGAGGTGAACACTGAAGCTTTCTTT.

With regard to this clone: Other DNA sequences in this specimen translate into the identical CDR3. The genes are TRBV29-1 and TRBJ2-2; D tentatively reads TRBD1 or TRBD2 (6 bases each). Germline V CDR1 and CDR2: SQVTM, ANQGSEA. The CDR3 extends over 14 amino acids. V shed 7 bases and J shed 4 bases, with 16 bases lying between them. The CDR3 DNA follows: TGCAGCGCTCGAGGGGGGCGGGGCACCGGGGAGCTGTTTTTT. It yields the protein CSARGGRGTGELFF.

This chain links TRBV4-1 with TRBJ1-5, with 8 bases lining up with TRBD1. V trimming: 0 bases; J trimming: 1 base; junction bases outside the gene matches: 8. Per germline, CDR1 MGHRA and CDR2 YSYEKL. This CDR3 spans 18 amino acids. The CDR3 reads CASSQDVRGQVSNQPQHF. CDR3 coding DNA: TGCGCCAGCAGCCAAGATGTGCGGGGACAGGTGAGCAATCAGCCCCAGCATTTT.

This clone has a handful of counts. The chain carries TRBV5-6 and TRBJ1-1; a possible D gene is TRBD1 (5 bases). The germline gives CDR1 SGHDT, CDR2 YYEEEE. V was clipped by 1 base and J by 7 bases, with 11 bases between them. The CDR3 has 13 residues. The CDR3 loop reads CASSLWGGFEAFF. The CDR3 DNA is TGTGCCAGCAGCTTGTGGGGGGGTTTTGAAGCTTTCTTT. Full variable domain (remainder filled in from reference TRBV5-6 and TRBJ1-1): DAGVTQSPTHLIKTRGQQVTLRCSPKSGHDTVSWYQQALGQGPQFIFQYYEEEERQRGNFPDRFSGHQFPNYSSELNVNALLLGDSALYLCASSLWGGFEAFFGQGTRLTVV.